This T cell receptor beta chain was captured in a study of low-dose radiotherapy and immunotherapy resistance in tumors. TRAV- and TRBV-specific primers were used for first-strand cDNA, which covered alpha and beta chains. For amplifying TCRs, the PCR ran for 15 to 20 cycles with Phusion, which was used together with a constant-region primer and the adapter on the V primers. Via MiXCR, TCRdb re-called the reads, giving one row per CDR3 protein. The table lists thousands of distinct CDR3 sequences, around two thirds of them singletons. J gave up 5 bases and V 1 base, and 6 bases lay outside the gene matches. This CDR3 contains 16 residues. Germline values: CDR1 SGHRS, CDR2 YFSETQ.

The receptor comes from a human donor with advanced metastatic prostate, ovarian, gallbladder or colorectal cancer (not recorded which). This table probably holds off-target reads from a library built for another chain. V and J are TRBV5-1 and TRBJ1-4; 9 nucleotides align to TRBD1. CDR3 amino acids: CASSLSPTGGNEKLFF. For the CDR3, the DNA is TGCGCCAGCAGCTTGTCTCCGACAGGGGGGAATGAAAAACTGTTTTTT.